Below, one TCR beta chain is given with its context. CDR3 length equals 15 residues. Deletions cut 4 bases from V and 4 bases from J, with 13 bases between. The germline gives CDR1 SEHNR, CDR2 FQNEAQ (reference sequence). This table comes from immunoSEQ multiplex PCR, and its TCRdb copy is limited to in-frame clones, with some not included. This sample has around 51,000 clones, with 80% found just once. The data stem from a study of control samples from healthy donors and cancer patients. This clonotype was obtained from a man aged 70-80 years in good health. The chain links TRBV7-9 to TRBJ1-4, with a weak D call TRBD1 (6 bases). The sample consisted of blood. Here the CDR3 DNA reads TGTGCCAGCAGCTCCCGACAGGCGATTAATGAAAAACTGTTTTTT. This sequence encodes CASSSRQAINEKLFF.